This T cell receptor beta chain is drawn from a study of Ad26.COV2.S vaccination and SARS-CoV-2 variants. Across the study: Doses of Ad26.COV2.S were injected into muscle once or twice, 56 days apart.

Profiling relied on immunoSEQ multiplex PCR, and the TCRdb table lists in-frame clones only, not all of them. In the table there are about 440,000 clones, about 92% of which are singletons. Documented treatment: over 15 received Ad26.COV2.S at low or high dose, single or two shots; several received placebo; per-sample allocation not given. After the first vaccine or placebo injection, samples were drawn on day 63. Details on this clone: Its specificity is not known.

Study-wide results and limits: Using TCR breadth and depth analyses may have led to underestimated total T cell responses. Comparability of non-spike TCR breadth was observed across vaccine and placebo recipients. Vaccine recipients surpassed placebo recipients in spike-specific TCR breadth.

After removal of 5 bases from V and 7 bases from J, the junction contained 11 bases not matched to a gene. Germline-derived CDR1 and CDR2 are MNHEY and SVGEGT. This CDR3 region has 16 residues. The TCR was taken from a person between 18 and 60 years old who received the Ad26.COV2.S COVID-19 vaccine or a placebo. The sequenced sample was peripheral blood, obtained in a trial of Ad26.COV2.S vaccine versus placebo. The rearrangement uses TRBV6-2 or TRBV6-3 and TRBJ1-1, with TRBD1 identical over 12 bases. CDR3 protein: CASSTWDRGRGDEAFF. The CDR3 region has the DNA TGTGCCAGCAGTACCTGGGACAGGGGGCGCGGTGATGAAGCTTTCTTT.